Included here is one T cell receptor (beta chain) sequence, with context. Its specificity is unknown. This record belongs to a study of cytomegalovirus exposure and HLA in healthy donors. General study findings and limits: In vitro assays verified that three CMV-associated chains recognized CMV antigens specifically. Reportedly, diagnosis of cytomegalovirus status by the classifier showed high specificity and sensitivity.

TCRdb's copy holds only in-frame clones and misses some; the assay was immunoSEQ multiplex PCR. Of some 220,000 clones in the sample, around nine tenths were seen once. Between the trimmed V and J ends, which lost 0 bases and 7 bases, there was a span of 18 bases. Germline V CDR1 and CDR2: MNHNS, SASEGT. The CDR3 is 16 amino acids. Sequenced sample: PBMCs. This clonotype was sampled from a woman between 18 and 29 years old in good health and CMV-seronegative. This sequence joins TRBV6-1 and TRBJ2-5; D is perhaps TRBD2 (6 bases). This CDR3 is CASSEAPASRGGTQYF. For the CDR3, the DNA is TGTGCCAGCAGTGAAGCGCCGGCCTCCCGGGGAGGGACCCAGTACTTC.